This TCR beta chain was observed in a study of beta chain features in type 1 diabetes. With V trimmed by 5 bases and J by 4 bases, 4 bases remained unmatched. Germline-derived CDR1 and CDR2 are GTSNPN and SVGIG (reference sequence). The CDR3 has 14 residues. Central memory, naive, regulatory and stem cell-like memory CD4+ cells were sorted by CD45RO/CCR7/CD25/CD127/CD95/CD27. Study-level points and caveats: Patients with type 1 diabetes showed fewer VDJ junction insertions and more deletions. Patients' naive, central memory and Treg TCRB repertoires seemed closer to one another than those of healthy donors.

The authors reverse transcribed all of the isolated RNA, so sequencing captured expressed TCRB transcripts. TCRdb's copy holds only in-frame clones and misses some; the assay was immunoSEQ multiplex PCR. This table has 150,000 to 200,000 clones, approximately 9% appearing once. Concerning this clone itself: Its antigen is currently unknown.

The material sequenced was central memory CD4+ T cells from blood. The sequence was collected from a woman aged 18-29 years in good health. The V call is TRBV30, the J call TRBJ2-1, with TRBD2 matching over 11 bases. The CDR3 spells CAWGGLADYNEQFF. In DNA, the CDR3 is TGTGCCTGGGGGGGACTAGCGGATTACAATGAGCAGTTCTTC.